Below, 14 T cell receptor beta chains from the same sample are listed, as sequenced in a study of beta chain features in type 1 diabetes. Study-wide results and limits: For Type 1 diabetes patients, all four CD4+ subsets carried TCRB CDR3s that were moderately but significantly shorter.

The investigators reverse transcribed all of the isolated RNA, so they sequenced expressed TCRB transcripts. Libraries were prepared by immunoSEQ multiplex PCR; TCRdb keeps only in-frame clonotypes and omits some of them. Of some 70,000 clones listed, 49% are singletons. Antigen specificity for these receptors is unknown. The specimen was central memory CD4+ T cells from blood. The origin of the receptors is a man younger than 45 with type 1 diabetes.

This clone was observed a few times. This chain joins TRBV9 and TRBJ2-7, with 8 bases lining up with TRBD2. This CDR3 region has 16 residues. With V trimmed by 0 bases and J by 4 bases, 9 bases remained unmatched. Germline CDR1 is SGDLS and CDR2 is YYNGEE. For the CDR3, the DNA is TGTGCCAGCAGCGTAGATGTTAGCGGGACGGCTTACGAGCAGTACTTC. This encodes CASSVDVSGTAYEQYF.

The chain employs TRBV12-5 and TRBJ2-3, with D possibly being TRBD1 (6 bases). CDR3 length equals 20 residues. Trimming cost V 0 bases and J 3 bases, with 25 bases left between them. Per germline, CDR1 LGHNT and CDR2 FRNRAP. For the CDR3, the DNA is TGTGCTAGTGGTTTGGTCCACACGGTCATGGGGGCAGTATCTACAGATACGCAGTATTTT. It translates to CASGLVHTVMGAVSTDTQYF.

This clone turned up a few times. The V gene is TRBV6-6, the J gene TRBJ1-3; D call uncertain. V lost 8 bases to trimming and J lost 0 bases, with 11 bases between them. This CDR3 has 14 residues. Germline V gene lookup returns CDR1 MNHNY and CDR2 SVGAGI (reference sequence). The CDR3 DNA is TGTGCCAGCGGAGACGCGAACTCTGGAAACACCATATATTTT. Encoded protein: CASGDANSGNTIYF.

The V gene is TRBV2, the J gene TRBJ1-2; D perhaps matches TRBD1 (5 bases). CDR3 length equals 12 residues. Trimming took off 6 bases at V and 8 bases at J, with 13 bases between the two ends. CDR1 and CDR2 from the germline V gene are SNHLY and FYNNEI. This CDR3 reads CASSPGAKGYTF. The CDR3 DNA sequence: TGTGCCAGCAGCCCTGGGGCAAAGGGCTACACCTTC.

This clone has just a few counts. The rearrangement joins TRBV5-8 to TRBJ2-7, with D tentatively TRBD2 (5 bases). This CDR3 is built from 14 residues. V lost 2 bases, J lost 6 bases, and 15 bases lay in between. Germline lookup yields CDR1 SGHTS and CDR2 YDEGEE. The CDR3 sequence is CASSLKGRGFEQYF. CDR3 nucleotide sequence: TGTGCCAGCAGCTTAAAGGGTAGAGGGTTCGAGCAGTACTTC.

The V call is TRBV4-2, the J call TRBJ2-1; 8 nucleotides agree with TRBD1. Trimming took 1 base from V and 9 from J; bases not matched to a gene: 5. The germline V gene has CDR1 LGHNA and CDR2 YNFKEQ. CDR3 length: 14 residues. The CDR3 spells CASSQGTGWGEQFF. The CDR3 nucleotides read TGTGCCAGCAGCCAAGGGACAGGGTGGGGTGAGCAGTTCTTC.

This clone was seen just once. The chain recombines TRBV7-6 with TRBJ2-2; 10 bases fit TRBD2. The CDR3 consists of 15 residues. CDR1 and CDR2 (germline): SGHVS, FNYEAQ. V shed 4 bases, J shed 6 bases, and the junction held 5 bases outside the gene matches. CDR3 region: CASSSKREGAGELFF. The CDR3 DNA reads as TGTGCCAGCAGCTCCAAGCGGGAGGGAGCCGGGGAGCTGTTTTTT.

This clone was counted a few times. The rearrangement links TRBV4-1 to TRBJ1-1; perhaps TRBD1 as D (5 bases). Germline V gene lookup returns CDR1 MGHRA and CDR2 YSYEKL. V was clipped by 1 base and J by 0 bases, with 15 bases between them. The CDR3 is 17 residues long. CDR3 protein: CASSQVDMGFLNTEAFF. CDR3 nucleotide sequence: TGCGCCAGCAGCCAAGTGGACATGGGGTTTTTGAACACTGAAGCTTTCTTT.

The chain employs TRBV5-8 and TRBJ1-6; 9 positions match TRBD1. After removal of 1 base from V and 9 bases from J, the junction contained 2 bases not matched to a gene. This CDR3 is 14 amino acids long. Germline-derived CDR1 and CDR2 are SGHTS and YDEGEE. The CDR3 protein is CASSLRQGGSPLHF. The DNA for the CDR3 is TGTGCCAGCAGCTTGAGACAGGGGGGTTCACCCCTCCACTTT.

The chain has TRBV18 and TRBJ2-3; unclear D gene. The CDR3 covers 15 residues. Per germline, CDR1 KGHSH and CDR2 LQKENI. V was clipped by 3 bases and J by 2 bases, with 12 bases between them. The CDR3 loop reads CASSPLAATTDTQYF. The CDR3 DNA follows: TGTGCCAGCTCACCCTTGGCGGCAACCACAGATACGCAGTATTTT.

This chain connects TRBV5-1 to TRBJ2-3; the D gene is possibly TRBD2 (5 bases). Germline CDR1 is SGHRS and CDR2 is YFSETQ. The CDR3 runs 15 residues. Trimming stripped 3 bases from V and 0 bases from J, with 11 bases between. CDR3 coding DNA: TGCGCCAGCAGCTCCCTTGCGGGTAGCACAGATACGCAGTATTTT. It specifies CASSSLAGSTDTQYF.

The chain couples TRBV6-6 to TRBJ2-1; 9 nucleotides line up with TRBD2. V lost 5 bases, J lost 7 bases, and 12 bases stayed unmatched. The CDR3 is made up of 16 amino acids. Germline lookup yields CDR1 MNHNY and CDR2 SVGAGI (reference sequence). The CDR3 here is CASSPPGGRGMNEQFF. Here the CDR3 DNA reads TGTGCCAGCAGTCCCCCCGGCGGGAGGGGGATGAATGAGCAGTTCTTC.

This clone has only one observation. In nucleotides, the CDR3 is TGTGCCAGCAGCTTCCGACAGGGGGTTAACAAAAACATTCAGTACTTC. Amino acid sequence: CASSFRQGVNKNIQYF. The rearrangement joins TRBV7-2 to TRBJ2-4, with 9 bases that match TRBD1. Germline V CDR1 and CDR2: SGHTA, FQGNSA. V lost 3 bases to trimming and J lost 3 bases; unmatched junction nucleotides: 6. The CDR3 is 16 amino acids.

The chain couples TRBV27 to TRBJ2-6, with D perhaps TRBD2 (5 bases). Per germline, CDR1 MNHEY and CDR2 SMNVEV (reference sequence). The CDR3 totals 15 residues. The germline V and J ends were trimmed by 7 bases and 2 bases, with 12 bases remaining between them. The CDR3 loop reads CASTLPGAGANVLTF. CDR3 in DNA: TGTGCCAGCACCCTTCCCGGGGCTGGGGCCAACGTCCTGACTTTC.